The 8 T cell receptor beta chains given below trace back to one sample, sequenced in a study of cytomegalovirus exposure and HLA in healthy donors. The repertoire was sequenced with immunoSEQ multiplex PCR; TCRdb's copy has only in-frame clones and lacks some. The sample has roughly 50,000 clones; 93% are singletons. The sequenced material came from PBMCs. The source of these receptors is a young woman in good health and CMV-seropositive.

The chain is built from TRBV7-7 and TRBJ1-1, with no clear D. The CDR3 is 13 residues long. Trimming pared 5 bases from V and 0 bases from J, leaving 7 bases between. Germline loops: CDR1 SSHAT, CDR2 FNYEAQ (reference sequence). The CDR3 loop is CASSRGLNTEAFF. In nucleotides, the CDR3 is TGTGCCAGCAGCAGAGGGCTGAACACTGAAGCTTTCTTT.

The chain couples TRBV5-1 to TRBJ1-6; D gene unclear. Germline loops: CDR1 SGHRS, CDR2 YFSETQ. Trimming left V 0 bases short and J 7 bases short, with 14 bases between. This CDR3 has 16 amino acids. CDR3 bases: TGCGCCAGCAGCTTGGGGGCTTTATCGGGGAATTCACCCCTCCACTTT. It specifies CASSLGALSGNSPLHF.

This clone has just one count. The DNA of the CDR3 is TGCGCCAGCAGCCAAGCAGGACAGGGTAAACTGTTTTTT. Its translation: CASSQAGQGKLFF. The chain is built from TRBV4-1 and TRBJ1-4, with 8 bases that match TRBD1. The CDR3 runs to 13 residues. Germline CDR1 and CDR2: MGHRA and YSYEKL. V shed 1 base and J 11 bases; nucleotides not matched to a gene: 3.

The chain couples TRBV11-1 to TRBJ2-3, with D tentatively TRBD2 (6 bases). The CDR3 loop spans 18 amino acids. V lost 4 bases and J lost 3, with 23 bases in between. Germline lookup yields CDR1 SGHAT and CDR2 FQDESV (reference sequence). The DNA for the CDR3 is TGTGCCAGCAGCTCGGAGGGACTGAGCCTGGTTGGGACAGATACGCAGTATTTT. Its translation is CASSSEGLSLVGTDTQYF. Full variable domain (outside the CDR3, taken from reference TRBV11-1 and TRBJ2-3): EAEVAQSPRYKITEKSQAVAFWCDPISGHATLYWYRQILGQGPELLVQFQDESVVDDSQLPKDRFSAERLKGVDSTLKIQPAELGDSAMYLCASSSEGLSLVGTDTQYFGPGTRLTVL.

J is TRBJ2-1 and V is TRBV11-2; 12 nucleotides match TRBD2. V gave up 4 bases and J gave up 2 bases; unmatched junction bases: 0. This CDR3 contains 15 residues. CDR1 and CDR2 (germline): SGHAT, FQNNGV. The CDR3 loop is CASSWTSGAYNEQFF. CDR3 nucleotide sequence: TGTGCCAGCAGCTGGACTAGCGGGGCCTACAATGAGCAGTTCTTC. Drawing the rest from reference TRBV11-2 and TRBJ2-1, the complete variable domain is EAGVAQSPRYKIIEKRQSVAFWCNPISGHATLYWYQQILGQGPKLLIQFQNNGVVDDSQLPKDRFSAERLKGVDSTLKIQPAKLEDSAVYLCASSWTSGAYNEQFFGPGTRLTVL.

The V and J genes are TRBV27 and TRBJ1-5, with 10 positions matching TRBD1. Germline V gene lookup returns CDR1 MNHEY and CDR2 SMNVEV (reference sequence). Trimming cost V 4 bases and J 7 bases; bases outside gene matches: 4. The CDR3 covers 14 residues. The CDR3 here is CASSWTGGNQPQHF. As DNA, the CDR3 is TGTGCCAGCAGTTGGACAGGGGGGAACCAGCCCCAGCATTTT.

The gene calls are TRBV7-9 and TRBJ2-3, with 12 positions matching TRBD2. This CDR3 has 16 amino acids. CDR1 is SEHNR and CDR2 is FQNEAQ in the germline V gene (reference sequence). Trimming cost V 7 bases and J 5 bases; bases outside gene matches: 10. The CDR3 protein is CASNILAGGFQDTQYF. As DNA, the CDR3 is TGTGCCAGCAACATCCTAGCGGGGGGGTTTCAAGATACGCAGTATTTT.

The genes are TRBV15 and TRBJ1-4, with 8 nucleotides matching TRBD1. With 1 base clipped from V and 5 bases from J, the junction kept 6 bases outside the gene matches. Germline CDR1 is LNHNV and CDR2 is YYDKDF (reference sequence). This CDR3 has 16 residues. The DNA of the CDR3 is TGTGCCACCAGCAGAGGGGGGACAGGTTTAAATGAAAAACTGTTTTTT. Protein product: CATSRGGTGLNEKLFF.